This T cell receptor (beta chain) was recorded in a study of immune evolution from preneoplasia to lung adenocarcinoma. Study-wide results and caveats: Top clone share appeared to fall from AAH through AIS, MIA, adenocarcinoma. Clonality was highest in normal lung, lower in later-stage lesions apparently.

Sample share makes this clone hyperexpanded (1% or more). Its matching antigen is unknown. Germline-derived CDR1 and CDR2 are SGHTA and FQGNSA. The V end lost 1 base, the J end lost 4 bases, and 10 bases lay between the germline ends. The CDR3 length is 14 residues. The assay was immunoSEQ multiplex PCR, and TCRdb's table has in-frame clones only and misses some. The repertoire includes about 880 clones, 35% to 45% of them detected once, and under 30% sits in the top ten. Patients had resection in Japan or China between about 2013 and 2017. Each case's diagnosis was confirmed by two pathologists on H&E.

The material sequenced was FFPE normal lung tissue adjacent to the tumor. The chain has TRBV7-2 and TRBJ2-5, with no clear D. This receptor was identified in a person aged 45-60 years with lung adenocarcinoma. CDR3 in DNA: TGTGCCAGCAGCTTAGGCCCTTCGGCAGAGACCCAGTACTTC. It codes for CASSLGPSAETQYF.